The source of this TCR beta chain is a study of beta chain features in type 1 diabetes. Study-level information: All samples combined gave 90 million to 130 million sorted cells for examination.

Points from the study as a whole: It was not settled here whether HLA type affects TCRB rearrangement. All four CD4+ subsets from Type 1 diabetes patients carried moderately but significantly shorter TCRB CDR3s. The study found that naive, central memory and Treg TCRB repertoires appeared more similar in patients than in healthy donors. VDJ junctions in type 1 diabetes patients carried more deletions and fewer insertions.

This clone was recorded at least ten times. As yet, its antigen is unknown. Sequencing targeted expressed TCRB transcripts, as all isolated RNA had been reverse transcribed. Only in-frame clones appear in the TCRdb table, and some are missing; sequencing was by immunoSEQ multiplex PCR. The table shows about 170,000 clones, with roughly 8% occurring only once. This CDR3 comprises 15 residues. Germline CDR1 PRHDT, CDR2 FYEKMQ (reference sequence). Trimming pared 2 bases from V and 2 bases from J, leaving 12 bases between. This clonotype was sampled from a middle-aged woman with type 1 diabetes. Sequencing input: central memory CD4+ T cells from blood. The rearrangement joins TRBV13 to TRBJ1-1; D is ambiguous. The CDR3 DNA reads TGTGCCAGCAGCTTACCCACACGAAGTAACACTGAAGCTTTCTTT. Its translation is CASSLPTRSNTEAFF.